This TCR beta chain was identified in a study of CD8+CD57+ T cells in acquired aplastic anemia. Study in general: DNA from sorted CD4+ and CD8+ cells averaged roughly 3.4 ug. Broader study findings: There were roughly 30 CD8+ CDR3 sequences that occurred in both patients and controls. A significant difference in CD8+ Simpson's diversity between patients and controls was not found.

This clonotype occurred many times. Its target is not known. Genomic DNA was employed as the template in profiling TCR beta VDJ and CDR3. MiXCR was run by TCRdb on the reads, yielding one entry per CDR3 protein. The sample includes 260,000 or so distinct CDR3 sequences, more than 40% of them seen just once. The authors sequenced patients whose flow cytometry had shown CD8+CD57+ cell expansion. Material: sorted CD4+, CD8+, or CD8+CD57+ T cells (not recorded which) from PBMCs. This TCR was recovered from a human donor with aplastic anemia.

CDR3 amino acids: CASSSGRLLWNEQFF. The CDR3 DNA follows: TGTGCCAGTAGTAGCGGGAGGTTACTCTGGAATGAGCAGTTCTTC. The chain carries TRBV19 and TRBJ2-1, with 8 bases lining up with TRBD2. The CDR3 spans 15 residues. The germline gives CDR1 LNHDA, CDR2 SQIVND (reference sequence). V trimming: 4 bases; J trimming: 7 bases; junction bases outside the gene matches: 9.